This entry concerns a single T cell receptor (beta chain). Profiled with immunoSEQ multiplex PCR; TCRdb holds only in-frame clones, not every one. Altogether some 55,000 clones are present, 77% being singletons, with the ten largest covering roughly 45%. This specimen comes from a study of blood T cell repertoires in COVID-19. Study-wide background: Sites across the United States, Italy and Spain contributed samples from acute and convalescent COVID-19. The cDNA or gDNA used as material had been derived from T cells, B-cell-depleted T cells, or PBMCs.

The CDR3 spans 11 residues. CDR1 is GTSNPN and CDR2 is SVGIG in the germline V gene (reference sequence). V dropped 1 base and J dropped 1 base, with 2 bases sitting between them. The genes are TRBV30 and TRBJ2-7; D remains ambiguous. This TCR came from a man aged 70 or older with active or convalescent COVID-19. The sequencing sample was made of peripheral blood. The CDR3: CAWSASYEQYF. The CDR3 DNA is TGTGCCTGGAGTGCTTCCTACGAGCAGTACTTC.